Each of the 29 T cell receptor beta chains below was sequenced from the same sample in a study of cytomegalovirus exposure and HLA in healthy donors. Researchers ran the PCR with 60 Vbeta and 13 Jbeta primers. Sequencing was performed with immunoSEQ multiplex PCR; in TCRdb, only in-frame clones are kept and a portion is missing. The repertoire includes over 200,000 clones, roughly 84% of them detected once, and 1% to 1.5% sits in the top ten. Sample: PBMCs. All receptors come from a human donor in good health.

The chain is built from TRBV30 and TRBJ1-5, with a possible D match to TRBD1 (6 bases). Germline values: CDR1 GTSNPN, CDR2 SVGIG (reference sequence). The CDR3 sequence is 14 residues long. V shed 5 bases and J shed 5 bases, with 16 bases lying between them. The CDR3 nucleotides read TGTGCCTGGGGTTACTACAGGGTCGATCAGCCCCAGCATTTT. This gives the protein CAWGYYRVDQPQHF.

This clone has just one count. The chain is built from TRBV18 and TRBJ1-4; 7 nucleotides agree with TRBD1. Germline assignment: CDR1 KGHSH and CDR2 LQKENI. The CDR3 spans 15 residues. Germline trimming cut 6 bases from V and 6 bases from J; bases unmatched to any gene: 10. CDR3 sequence (DNA): TGTGCCAGCTCGCTAGACAGGGTACGAGATGAAAAACTGTTTTTT. This codes for CASSLDRVRDEKLFF.

The V and J genes are TRBV2 and TRBJ1-3; no clear D gene. Deletions cut 6 bases from V and 0 bases from J, with 3 bases between. Germline V gene sequence: CDR1 SNHLY, CDR2 FYNNEI. This CDR3 is built from 12 residues. The CDR3 spells CASRYSGNTIYF. The CDR3 region has the DNA TGTGCCAGCAGATACTCTGGAAACACCATATATTTT.

This clone came up once. This rearrangement joins TRBV4-3 to TRBJ2-1, with 7 bases identical to TRBD2. J gave up 1 base and V 0 bases, and 9 bases lay outside the gene matches. Germline lookup yields CDR1 LGHNA and CDR2 YSLEER. The CDR3 is made up of 18 amino acids. The CDR3 DNA follows: TGCGCCAGCAGCCAAGATCCCCACCCGGGAGGTTCCTACAATGAGCAGTTCTTC. It codes for CASSQDPHPGGSYNEQFF.

The chain links TRBV2 to TRBJ2-7; 8 bases are a match to TRBD2. Germline assignment: CDR1 SNHLY and CDR2 FYNNEI. This CDR3 has 15 amino acids. Germline trimming cut 8 bases from V and 6 bases from J; bases unmatched to any gene: 15. CDR3 bases: TGTGCCAGCGGAGAGCTTGGGACTAGTCCTCGCGAGCAGTACTTC. Encoded protein: CASGELGTSPREQYF.

This rearrangement joins TRBV25-1 to TRBJ2-7; TRBD1 matches at 8 bases. This CDR3 region has 15 residues. The V segment lost 9 bases and the J segment 2 bases; nucleotides outside the gene matches: 12. The germline V gene encodes CDR1 MGHDK and CDR2 SYGVNS. The CDR3 nucleotides are TGTGCCAGGCCGCCGACGACAGGGGATACCTACGAGCAGTACTTC. Encoded protein: CARPPTTGDTYEQYF.

V and J are TRBV5-1 and TRBJ1-1, with 8 nucleotides matching TRBD1. The junction had 8 bases not matched to a gene; V was cut back by 4 bases and J by 0 bases. The CDR3 runs to 16 residues. The germline V gene encodes CDR1 SGHRS and CDR2 YFSETQ. DNA for the CDR3: TGCGCCAGCAGCACGGACAGGGCTAGAATGAACACTGAAGCTTTCTTT. Translating gives CASSTDRARMNTEAFF.

This clone was observed once. The V call is TRBV6-5, the J call TRBJ2-6; 7 nucleotides agree with TRBD1. CDR3 length: 15 residues. Per the germline V gene, CDR1 is MNHEY and CDR2 is SVGAGI. The V and J ends lost 5 bases and 0 bases, in that order; junction bases with no gene match: 1. In nucleotides, the CDR3 is TGTGCCAGCAGTAGGGACAGCTCTGGGGCCAACGTCCTGACTTTC. Encoded protein: CASSRDSSGANVLTF.

The gene calls are TRBV6-1 and TRBJ1-1; 7 nucleotides match TRBD1. Germline lookup yields CDR1 MNHNS and CDR2 SASEGT. The V and J ends lost 8 bases and 6 bases, in that order; junction bases with no gene match: 12. CDR3 length equals 14 residues. The CDR3 protein is CASGGSYRGAEAFF. The CDR3 DNA is TGTGCCAGCGGCGGATCATACAGGGGAGCTGAAGCTTTCTTT.

The chain joins TRBV5-1 to TRBJ2-4, with TRBD1 matching over 10 bases. Trimming took 4 bases from V and 8 from J; bases not matched to a gene: 3. This CDR3 has 13 residues. Germline assignment: CDR1 SGHRS and CDR2 YFSETQ. CDR3 nucleotide sequence: TGCGCCAGCAGCCGCGGACAGGGGGACATTCAGTACTTC. Its protein is CASSRGQGDIQYF.

This clone was found a few times. The chain employs TRBV2 and TRBJ1-1; 7 nucleotides agree with TRBD1. The CDR3 loop spans 13 amino acids. Germline V gives CDR1 SNHLY, CDR2 FYNNEI. With V trimmed by 5 bases and J by 4 bases, 4 bases remained unmatched. The CDR3 loop reads CASSKQGTTEAFF. The CDR3, as DNA: TGTGCCAGCAGTAAACAGGGGACCACTGAAGCTTTCTTT.

V is TRBV19 and J is TRBJ2-1, with 12 bases matching TRBD2. V lost 5 bases, J lost 1 base, and 3 bases stayed unmatched. Germline CDR1 is LNHDA and CDR2 is SQIVND (reference sequence). The CDR3 runs to 16 residues. The CDR3 DNA sequence: TGTGCCAGTAGTGTGCTAGCGGGAGGGTCCTACAATGAGCAGTTCTTC. It encodes CASSVLAGGSYNEQFF.

This clone came up a few times. The rearrangement joins TRBV6-5 to TRBJ2-7; D may be TRBD1 (6 bases). This CDR3 is 13 amino acids long. From germline, CDR1 is MNHEY and CDR2 SVGAGI. Trimming removed 6 bases from V and 5 bases from J, with 14 bases in between. The CDR3 protein is CASSNTGYHEQYF. The CDR3 DNA follows: TGTGCCAGCAGCAACACAGGGTACCACGAGCAGTACTTC.

The chain employs TRBV28 and TRBJ2-1; 10 bases fit TRBD2. Germline trimming cut 6 bases from V and 7 bases from J; bases unmatched to any gene: 9. This CDR3 contains 15 residues. Germline V CDR1 and CDR2: MDHEN, SYDVKM. CDR3 protein: CASRPSGRAGNEQFF. In nucleotides, the CDR3 is TGTGCCAGCAGGCCCAGCGGGAGGGCCGGTAATGAGCAGTTCTTC. Complete variable domain (other parts from reference TRBV28 and TRBJ2-1): DVKVTQSSRYLVKRTGEKVFLECVQDMDHENMFWYRQDPGLGLRLIYFSYDVKMKEKGDIPEGYSVSREKKERFSLILESASTNQTSMYLCASRPSGRAGNEQFFGPGTRLTVL.

This clone has a handful of counts. Germline and junction disagree at one end, which may indicate a read error. This chain uses TRBV4-1 with TRBJ2-7, with 7 bases identical to TRBD1. Germline CDR1 is MGHRA and CDR2 is YSYEKL. The CDR3 runs to 15 residues. The CDR3 is CASSQAPSDRAFRRF. The CDR3 nucleotides are TGCGCCAGCAGCCAAGCCCCCTCCGACAGGGCCTTTCGCCGCTTC.

This rearrangement joins TRBV7-8 to TRBJ1-6; TRBD1 aligns across 8 bases. Trimming removed 5 bases from V and 6 bases from J; junction bases left unmatched: 6. The CDR3 has 15 residues. Germline V gene lookup returns CDR1 SGHVS and CDR2 FQNEAQ. The CDR3 DNA follows: TGTGCCAGCAGCGAACGACAGGGGATTAATTCACCCCTCCACTTT. Translated: CASSERQGINSPLHF.

The CDR3 region has the DNA TGTGCCAGCAGTGCCCGGGACAGGGGGAACACTGAAGCTTTCTTT. Protein: CASSARDRGNTEAFF. The chain uses TRBV28 and TRBJ1-1, with 10 bases identical to TRBD1. This CDR3 is built from 15 residues. The J segment lost 1 base and the V segment lost 5 bases, leaving 4 bases of the junction unmatched. The germline V gene has CDR1 MDHEN and CDR2 SYDVKM.

The gene calls are TRBV2 and TRBJ2-1; 10 bases line up with TRBD2. V trimming: 4 bases; J trimming: 4 bases; junction bases outside the gene matches: 4. Germline loops: CDR1 SNHLY, CDR2 FYNNEI. There are 15 residues in the CDR3. The CDR3 loop reads CASSVAGGAYNEQFF. CDR3 in DNA: TGTGCCAGCAGTGTAGCGGGGGGAGCTTACAATGAGCAGTTCTTC.

The J gene is TRBJ1-2, the V gene TRBV19; possible D gene TRBD1, 5 bases. This CDR3 has 15 residues. V shed 3 bases and J shed 2 bases, with 13 bases lying between them. CDR1 is LNHDA and CDR2 is SQIVND in the germline V gene (reference sequence). Written as DNA, the CDR3 is TGTGCCAGTAGTATGCGGGGGAGCGTCAACTATGGCTACACCTTC. It is translated as CASSMRGSVNYGYTF.

CDR3 sequence: CASSPTSPGTDTQYF. In nucleotides, the CDR3 is TGTGCCAGCAGCCCGACTAGCCCGGGGACAGATACGCAGTATTTT. This chain uses TRBV28 with TRBJ2-3; TRBD2 matches at 7 bases. CDR3 length: 15 residues. V shed 6 bases and J 3 bases; nucleotides not matched to a gene: 9. Germline V CDR1 and CDR2: MDHEN, SYDVKM.

The rearrangement links TRBV9 to TRBJ2-7, with a tentative D call TRBD2 (6 bases). Germline lookup yields CDR1 SGDLS and CDR2 YYNGEE. The germline V and J ends were trimmed by 3 bases and 7 bases, with 11 bases remaining between them. This CDR3 is 12 amino acids long. The CDR3 loop reads CASSAGAGEQYF. CDR3 sequence (DNA): TGTGCCAGCAGCGCAGGAGCGGGTGAGCAGTACTTC.

This rearrangement joins TRBV5-4 to TRBJ1-2; 9 bases are a match to TRBD1. The CDR3 has 15 amino acids. Per germline, CDR1 SGHNT and CDR2 YYREEE (reference sequence). Trimming removed 4 bases from V and 4 bases from J; junction bases left unmatched: 8. The CDR3 loop reads CASSRTGARPYGYTF. CDR3 nucleotides: TGTGCCAGCAGCAGGACAGGGGCGAGGCCCTATGGCTACACCTTC.

This clone is a singleton in its sample. V usage is TRBV28 and J usage is TRBJ2-1, with 8 bases lining up with TRBD2. CDR3 size: 16 residues. V shed 2 bases, J shed 9 bases, and the junction held 12 bases outside the gene matches. Germline V CDR1 and CDR2: MDHEN, SYDVKM. The CDR3 loop reads CASSLITGTSFSEQFF. As DNA, the CDR3 is TGTGCCAGCAGTTTAATTACCGGGACTAGTTTTAGTGAGCAGTTCTTC. The complete variable domain, with remaining parts taken from reference TRBV28 and TRBJ2-1, reads DVKVTQSSRYLVKRTGEKVFLECVQDMDHENMFWYRQDPGLGLRLIYFSYDVKMKEKGDIPEGYSVSREKKERFSLILESASTNQTSMYLCASSLITGTSFSEQFFGPGTRLTVL.

This chain links TRBV10-1 with TRBJ2-7; 9 nucleotides agree with TRBD1. CDR1 and CDR2 from the germline V gene are WNHNN and SYGVQD (reference sequence). The CDR3 runs to 15 residues. Trimming removed 4 bases from V and 4 bases from J; junction bases left unmatched: 8. The DNA of the CDR3 is TGCGCCAGCAGTGGGTACCGGGACAGGGATTACGAGCAGTACTTC. It encodes CASSGYRDRDYEQYF.

The chain recombines TRBV27 with TRBJ2-5; possible D gene TRBD1, 5 bases. V was pared by 8 bases and J by 5 bases, with 6 bases between. Germline V gene data show CDR1 as MNHEY and CDR2 as SMNVEV (reference sequence). This CDR3 spans 10 amino acids. The CDR3 DNA follows: TGTGCCAGCGGGGCGGAGACCCAGTACTTC. Protein product: CASGAETQYF.

This chain connects TRBV9 to TRBJ2-5; 8 bases fit TRBD2. This CDR3 contains 16 residues. The junction had 9 bases not matched to a gene; V was cut back by 0 bases and J by 5 bases. CDR1 is SGDLS, CDR2 YYNGEE, per germline. The DNA for the CDR3 is TGTGCCAGCAGCGTAGGTACGGGAGGGCCGGTTGAGACCCAGTACTTC. Protein sequence: CASSVGTGGPVETQYF.

The chain links TRBV5-1 to TRBJ1-5; perhaps TRBD1 as D (5 bases). Germline V gene sequence: CDR1 SGHRS, CDR2 YFSETQ. Between the trimmed V and J ends, which lost 0 bases and 5 bases, there was a span of 12 bases. The CDR3 is made up of 15 amino acids. The CDR3 nucleotides are TGCGCCAGCAGCTTGGTGGGAGGGGATTATCAGCCCCAGCATTTT. Amino acid sequence: CASSLVGGDYQPQHF.

This sequence joins TRBV5-4 and TRBJ2-1; 7 bases fit TRBD2. V shed 3 bases and J 10 bases; nucleotides not matched to a gene: 13. The V gene's germline CDR1 is SGHNT and CDR2 YYREEE (reference sequence). The CDR3 totals 15 residues. The DNA of the CDR3 is TGTGCCAGCAGCTCCTATGCGGGAGTTGCGGTGGAGCAGTTCTTC. The encoded protein is CASSSYAGVAVEQFF.

V is TRBV7-9 and J is TRBJ2-7; D unresolved. The germline V gene has CDR1 SEHNR and CDR2 FQNEAQ (reference sequence). Trimming took 4 bases from V and 3 from J, leaving 10 bases between them. This CDR3 spans 13 amino acids. Here the CDR3 reads CASSSNSGYEQYF. The CDR3, as DNA: TGTGCCAGCAGCTCGAATTCAGGCTACGAGCAGTACTTC.